In its sample, the clone carrying this T cell receptor (beta chain) was seen a few times. What it recognizes is unknown. The V end was cut by 3 bases, the J end by 2 bases, with 17 bases between. CDR3 length equals 16 residues. Germline CDR1 SGHRS, CDR2 YFSETQ. Template switching supplied a universal primer site; unique molecular identifiers were carried on the cDNA. MiXCR, applied by TCRdb to the 5' RACE reads, yields one record per CDR3 protein. The repertoire consists of fewer than 250,000 distinct CDR3 sequences, with over 8% occurring once and the leading ten covering 5% to 5.5%. This record belongs to a study of identical twins. Overall study results and limits: Out-of-frame alpha sequences shared by twins showed excess low generation probability. Insertions were reduced in abundant cord blood beta clonotypes but not in memory repertoires. Beta out-of-frame twin sharing showed a weaker excess.

The V gene is TRBV5-1, the J gene TRBJ2-5; tentatively, D is TRBD2 (6 bases). Sequencing was carried out using memory (CD45RO+) T cells sorted from blood. The receptor comes from a woman aged 18-29 years in good health. The DNA of the CDR3 is TGCGCCAGCAGCTGGTCCGGAGGGGACTGGCAAGAGACCCAGTACTTC. Translating gives CASSWSGGDWQETQYF.